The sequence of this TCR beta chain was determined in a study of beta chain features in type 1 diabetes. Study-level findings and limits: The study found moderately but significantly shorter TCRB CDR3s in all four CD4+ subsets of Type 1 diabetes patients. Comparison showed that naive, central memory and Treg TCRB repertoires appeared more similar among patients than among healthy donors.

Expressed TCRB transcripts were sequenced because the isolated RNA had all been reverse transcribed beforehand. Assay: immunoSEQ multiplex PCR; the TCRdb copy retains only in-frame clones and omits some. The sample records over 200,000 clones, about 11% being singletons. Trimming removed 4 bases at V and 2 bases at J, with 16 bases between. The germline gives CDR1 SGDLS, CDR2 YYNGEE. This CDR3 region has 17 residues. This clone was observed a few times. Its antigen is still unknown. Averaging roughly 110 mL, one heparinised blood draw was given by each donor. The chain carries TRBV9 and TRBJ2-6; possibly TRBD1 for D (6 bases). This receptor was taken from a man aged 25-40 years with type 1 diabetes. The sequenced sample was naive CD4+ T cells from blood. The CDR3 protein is CASSLHREEAGANVLTF. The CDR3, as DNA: TGTGCCAGCAGCCTTCACAGGGAAGAGGCTGGGGCCAACGTCCTGACTTTC.